This T cell receptor (beta chain) was retrieved from a study of blood T cells in healthy people across ages. Study-wide findings and caveats: Long-lived donors had more naive CD4+ cells and higher diversity than aged donors. Roughly linearly, TCR beta diversity per million T cells fell as age increased.

Alongside a J-beta primer mix, a sample-barcoded 5' primer served in a second PCR lasting 7 to 11 cycles. Every cDNA was tagged by a template-switch adaptor with 12 random nucleotides. CDR3-containing paired-end reads numbering at least 2.5 million came from each sample. From the 5' RACE reads, TCRdb called clonotypes with MiXCR, one entry per CDR3 protein. The sample shows around 600,000 distinct CDR3 sequences, around 48% of them seen only once. V was pared by 6 bases and J by 0 bases, with 10 bases of the junction left unmatched. The CDR3 length is 15 residues. Per germline, CDR1 DFQATT and CDR2 SNEGSKA (reference sequence). There are a few counts of this clonotype. Its antigen remains unidentified.

Sequenced material: blood. The source of this sequence is an older man in good health. This chain joins TRBV20-1 and TRBJ2-5; 7 bases fit TRBD2. CDR3 in DNA: TGCAGTGCCCCCGAATGGGGGGGGTACCAAGAGACCCAGTACTTC. Amino acids: CSAPEWGGYQETQYF.